This T cell receptor beta chain was identified in a study of memory CD4+ T cells and cytomegalovirus serostatus. Study as a whole: Donors were healthy Belgian adults, under 10 CMV seropositive and about two dozen seronegative.

The germline V gene encodes CDR1 MNHNS and CDR2 SASEGT. V was cut by 6 bases and J by 7 bases, with 16 bases left in between. This CDR3 is built from 14 residues. Study processing details: Out-of-frame sequences were removed, leaving about 2,300,000 distinct TCRbeta sequences. Sequencing was performed with immunoSEQ multiplex PCR; in TCRdb, only in-frame clones are kept and a portion is missing. The V and J calls and clone size are taken from that table; D and trimming were inferred from the DNA. The sample holds tens of thousands of clones; about 80% are singletons and the top ten take roughly 1%. Single viable CD3+CD4+CD8-CD45RO+ cells were sorted as the memory CD4+ T cells.

V is TRBV6-1 and J is TRBJ1-5, with a weak D call TRBD1 (5 bases). This TCR was sampled from an adult in good health and CMV-seronegative. The material sequenced was memory CD4+ T cells from blood. The CDR3 DNA is TGTGCCAGCAGCTATAGTGGGGGGTACCAGCCCCAGCATTTT. This translates into CASSYSGGYQPQHF.